This TCR beta chain appears in the sequencing data of a study of cytomegalovirus exposure and HLA in healthy donors. Study outcomes and limitations: Among the CMV-associated chains, a few were confirmed in vitro as specific for CMV antigens. In presence/absence analyses, roughly uniform sequencing depth across donors was assumed.

The CDR3 sequence is 16 residues long. V lost 0 bases and J 5 bases, leaving 16 bases between the germline ends. Germline V gives CDR1 SGHDT, CDR2 YYEEEE. About this clone itself: The antigen is not known.

60 Vbeta and 13 Jbeta primers were used in PCR. In the original analysis: In a later analysis, 75 million to 85 million unique TCR beta chains included roughly 11 million shared by two or more donors. Assay: immunoSEQ multiplex PCR; the TCRdb copy retains only in-frame clones and omits some. V and J calls plus clone size are reproduced from that table; the DNA served to infer D and trimming. The sample yields more than 95,000 clones, 60% to 70% seen once. This TCR came from a woman aged 50 to 65 in good health and CMV-seronegative. Sequencing input: PBMCs. The chain combines TRBV5-6 with TRBJ2-3; tentatively, D is TRBD2 (6 bases). In DNA, the CDR3 is TGTGCCAGCAGCTTGGTACTAGCCCACCGGAGAGATACGCAGTATTTT. Protein sequence: CASSLVLAHRRDTQYF.